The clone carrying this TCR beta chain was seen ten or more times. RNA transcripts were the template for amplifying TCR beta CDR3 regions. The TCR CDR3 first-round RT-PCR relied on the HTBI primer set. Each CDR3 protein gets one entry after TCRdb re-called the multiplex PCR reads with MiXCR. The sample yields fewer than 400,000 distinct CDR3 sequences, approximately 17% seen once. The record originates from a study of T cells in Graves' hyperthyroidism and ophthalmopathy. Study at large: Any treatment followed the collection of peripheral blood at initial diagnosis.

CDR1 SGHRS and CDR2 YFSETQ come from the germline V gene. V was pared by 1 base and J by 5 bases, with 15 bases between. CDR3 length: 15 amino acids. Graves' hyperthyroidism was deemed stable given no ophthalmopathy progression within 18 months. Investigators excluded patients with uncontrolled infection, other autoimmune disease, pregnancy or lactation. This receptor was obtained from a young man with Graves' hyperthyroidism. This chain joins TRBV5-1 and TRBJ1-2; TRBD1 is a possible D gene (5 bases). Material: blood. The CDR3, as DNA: TGCGCCAGCAGCTTGTTGCCGGACACGGAATATGGCTACACCTTC. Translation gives CASSLLPDTEYGYTF.